This TCR beta chain was sequenced during a study of T-cell memory formation after mild COVID-19. Study at large: Among the donors, TCR clusters were largely specific to each donor.

TCRdb reprocessed the 5' RACE reads with MiXCR, giving one entry per CDR3 protein. The sample holds fewer than 250,000 distinct CDR3 sequences, 15% to 17% seen once. There are a few counts of this clonotype. Germline V CDR1 and CDR2: SNHLY, FYNNEI. The ends were cut back, 4 bases at V and 4 bases at J, with 14 bases in the middle. CDR3 size: 14 residues. The gene calls are TRBV2 and TRBJ2-7, with a tentative D call TRBD2 (6 bases). Specimen: PBMCs or a T cell subset sorted from them (not recorded which). The receptor was derived from an adult woman who had mild COVID-19 (a few samples of this study predate the infection). Cell type and time point are not known. The CDR3 nucleotides are TGTGCCAGCAGTGTTGCGGGGCGTGGGTACGAGCAGTACTTC. Translating it yields CASSVAGRGYEQYF.